This T cell receptor beta chain was sequenced for a study of metastatic and nonmetastatic thyroid tumors. Study-wide background: Patients with malignant and benign thyroid disease provided blood and tumor or nodule tissue, whose repertoires were compared. Study outcomes and limitations: It was reported that TCR beta diversity was significantly higher in malignant thyroid tumors than benign nodules, in blood and tumor.

Many counts were recorded for this clone. No antigen is known for it. Each patient went into thyroid surgery without having received any treatment. Using MiXCR, TCRdb re-called clones from the PCR reads. Here the sample spans fewer than 13,000 clones, approximately 12% being singletons. The sequencing sample was made of blood. This clonotype originated in a female donor with papillary thyroid cancer or a benign thyroid nodule (not recorded which). Some clones in this sample may be carry-over from other donors' samples.

The CDR3 here is CAISPTGHTEAFF. CDR3 sequence (DNA): TGTGCCATCAGTCCCACAGGGCACACTGAAGCTTTCTTT. The chain recombines TRBV10-3 with TRBJ1-1; a possible D gene is TRBD1 (6 bases). Germline V gene sequence: CDR1 ENHRY, CDR2 SYGVKD. The ends were cut back, 5 bases at V and 3 bases at J, with 10 bases in the middle. The CDR3 is made up of 13 amino acids.